A single sample is the source of the 32 T cell receptor beta chains below, sequenced in a study of identifying expanded T cells in peripheral blood. This table comes from immunoSEQ multiplex PCR, and its TCRdb copy is limited to in-frame clones, with some not included. The table records tens of thousands of clones, about 91% of them present only once. The source material was blood. These receptors originate from a person aged 18 to 75 in good health.

V is TRBV19 and J is TRBJ2-7, with D hard to call. This CDR3 has 13 amino acids. CDR1 is LNHDA and CDR2 is SQIVND in the germline V gene (reference sequence). The V and J ends lost 6 bases and 0 bases respectively, with 9 bases between them. The CDR3 reads CASRRPGSYEQYF. CDR3 sequence (DNA): TGTGCCAGTAGGAGACCCGGCTCCTACGAGCAGTACTTC.

The chain carries TRBV5-1 and TRBJ2-1, with 7 bases lining up with TRBD1. The CDR3 length is 15 residues. The germline V gene encodes CDR1 SGHRS and CDR2 YFSETQ. The junction had 5 bases not matched to a gene; V was cut back by 4 bases and J by 1 base. CDR3 nucleotides: TGCGCCAGCAGCCAAGGGACAGAATCCTACAATGAGCAGTTCTTC. Translation: CASSQGTESYNEQFF.

The chain links TRBV5-1 to TRBJ2-3; TRBD2 matches 10 bases. The V gene's germline CDR1 is SGHRS and CDR2 YFSETQ. J was trimmed by 6 bases and V by 2 bases; bases with no gene match: 6. CDR3 length: 15 residues. CDR3 bases: TGCGCCAGCAGCTTCGTAGCGGGGGGCCCCGATACGCAGTATTTT. Translating it yields CASSFVAGGPDTQYF. The whole variable domain, remainder taken from reference TRBV5-1 and TRBJ2-3, is KAGVTQTPRYLIKTRGQQVTLSCSPISGHRSVSWYQQTPGQGLQFLFEYFSETQRNKGNFPGRFSGRQFSNSRSEMNVSTLELGDSALYLCASSFVAGGPDTQYFGPGTRLTVL.

J is TRBJ2-3 and V is TRBV5-6, with a possible D match to TRBD1 (5 bases). The V gene lost 0 bases and the J gene lost 0 bases, with 11 bases spanning the gap. The CDR3 is 16 amino acids. Per the germline V gene, CDR1 is SGHDT and CDR2 is YYEEEE. DNA for the CDR3: TGTGCCAGCAGCTTGGTTCAGGGATCTAGCACAGATACGCAGTATTTT. Encoded protein: CASSLVQGSSTDTQYF.

The J gene is TRBJ2-7, the V gene TRBV27, with TRBD2 matching 13 bases. J was trimmed by 5 bases and V by 6 bases; bases with no gene match: 1. In germline, CDR1 is MNHEY, CDR2 SMNVEV (reference sequence). CDR3 length: 13 amino acids. In nucleotides, the CDR3 is TGTGCCAGCAGCGGACTAGCGGGAGACGAGCAGTACTTC. It translates to CASSGLAGDEQYF.

The V and J genes are TRBV6-5 and TRBJ2-2; D gene unclear. The CDR3 covers 13 residues. CDR1 is MNHEY, CDR2 SVGAGI, per germline. The V end was cut by 7 bases, the J end by 7 bases, with 13 bases between. CDR3 in amino acids: CASIGGPGGELFF. DNA for the CDR3: TGTGCCAGCATCGGTGGCCCGGGCGGGGAGCTGTTTTTT.

The V call is TRBV27, the J call TRBJ2-7; D might be TRBD1 or TRBD2, each matching 5 bases. The V and J ends lost 6 bases and 13 bases respectively, with 22 bases between them. Germline V gene data show CDR1 as MNHEY and CDR2 as SMNVEV (reference sequence). The CDR3 consists of 13 residues. CDR3 loop: CASRTNPGQGVYF. DNA for the CDR3: TGTGCCAGCAGGACTAACCCTGGGCAGGGTGTTTACTTC.

The chain links TRBV4-1 to TRBJ1-1; D not resolved. This CDR3 region has 14 residues. The germline V and J ends were trimmed by 0 bases and 3 bases, with 8 bases remaining between them. In germline, CDR1 is MGHRA, CDR2 YSYEKL. CDR3 DNA sequence: TGCGCCAGCAGCCAAGAAATGCAGTACACTGAAGCTTTCTTT. Translated: CASSQEMQYTEAFF.

The gene calls are TRBV11-3 and TRBJ2-2; weak D call: TRBD2 (5 bases). CDR3 length equals 16 residues. Germline loops: CDR1 SGHNT, CDR2 YENEEA. Trimming took off 6 bases at V and 3 bases at J, with 17 bases between the two ends. CDR3 region: CASSFGGGGYTGELFF. Written as DNA, the CDR3 is TGTGCCAGCAGTTTCGGCGGAGGAGGATACACCGGGGAGCTGTTTTTT.

J is TRBJ1-2 and V is TRBV9; D is perhaps TRBD1 (6 bases). Germline CDR1 reads SGDLS; CDR2 reads YYNGEE. V was pared by 0 bases and J by 4 bases, with 10 bases between. CDR3 length equals 14 residues. CDR3: CASSVAGGLYGYTF. The CDR3 DNA reads TGTGCCAGCAGCGTAGCGGGGGGCCTCTATGGCTACACCTTC.

The chain recombines TRBV11-2 with TRBJ2-7; 7 nucleotides agree with TRBD2. Trimming took 3 bases from V and 5 from J; bases not matched to a gene: 10. Per the germline V gene, CDR1 is SGHAT and CDR2 is FQNNGV. This CDR3 has 15 amino acids. The CDR3 DNA reads as TGTGCCAGCAGCTTTAGGGGCGGGGGAGAGGACGAGCAGTACTTC. This codes for CASSFRGGGEDEQYF.

The chain carries TRBV2 and TRBJ2-1; D perhaps matches TRBD2 (6 bases). This CDR3 is 15 amino acids long. Trimming removed 6 bases from V and 0 bases from J, with 12 bases in between. Per germline, CDR1 SNHLY and CDR2 FYNNEI. The CDR3 sequence: CASSLAFSSYNEQFF. CDR3 DNA sequence: TGTGCCAGCAGCCTAGCGTTCAGCTCCTACAATGAGCAGTTCTTC.

The chain is built from TRBV6-4 and TRBJ1-5, with 9 positions matching TRBD1. This CDR3 contains 18 residues. J lost 2 bases, V lost 3 bases, and 11 bases had no gene match. The germline V gene encodes CDR1 MRHNA and CDR2 SNTAGT. The CDR3 reads CASSDYKHTGGGNQPQHF. CDR3 sequence (DNA): TGTGCCAGCAGTGATTACAAGCACACAGGGGGCGGCAATCAGCCCCAGCATTTT.

The chain combines TRBV28 with TRBJ2-5, with 7 bases lining up with TRBD1. Trimming took 6 bases from V and 4 from J; bases not matched to a gene: 2. Germline V gene data show CDR1 as MDHEN and CDR2 as SYDVKM. This CDR3 region has 12 residues. The CDR3 sequence is CASSQGVETQYF. DNA for the CDR3: TGTGCCAGCAGCCAGGGGGTAGAGACCCAGTACTTC.

This clone is labeled medium-sized. The chain uses TRBV6-4 and TRBJ2-1, with TRBD1 matching over 11 bases. Germline-derived CDR1 and CDR2 are MRHNA and SNTAGT. The CDR3 totals 14 residues. The V segment lost 2 bases and the J segment 6 bases; nucleotides outside the gene matches: 0. Here the CDR3 reads CASSDGTGGNEQFF. Written as DNA, the CDR3 is TGTGCCAGCAGTGACGGGACAGGGGGCAATGAGCAGTTCTTC.

V and J are TRBV19 and TRBJ1-1, with 9 bases matching TRBD1. The CDR3 is 14 amino acids. Germline CDR1 and CDR2: LNHDA and SQIVND (reference sequence). V trimming: 4 bases; J trimming: 2 bases; junction bases outside the gene matches: 2. CDR3 coding DNA: TGTGCCAGTAGTAGGACAGGGGCTAACACTGAAGCTTTCTTT. It is translated as CASSRTGANTEAFF.

The rearrangement uses TRBV28 and TRBJ2-7; TRBD1 is a possible D gene (6 bases). V lost 3 bases, J lost 2 bases, and 11 bases lay in between. Looked up from germline, CDR1 is MDHEN and CDR2 is SYDVKM. This CDR3 has 14 residues. DNA of the CDR3: TGTGCCAGCAGTTTGCGACAGGAGGCCTACGAGCAGTACTTC. This encodes CASSLRQEAYEQYF.

J is TRBJ2-7 and V is TRBV30; D possibly corresponds to TRBD1 (5 bases). The CDR3 extends over 13 amino acids. Trimming removed 1 base from V and 3 bases from J, with 10 bases in between. Germline values: CDR1 GTSNPN, CDR2 SVGIG (reference sequence). CDR3 nucleotide sequence: TGTGCCTGGAGTGCCGGCAGGGTCTACGAGCAGTACTTC. Translated: CAWSAGRVYEQYF.

V gene TRBV18 combines with J gene TRBJ2-6, with 9 bases aligning to TRBD1. After removal of 4 bases from V and 2 bases from J, the junction contained 6 bases not matched to a gene. This CDR3 region has 17 residues. The germline V gene encodes CDR1 KGHSH and CDR2 LQKENI. The chain's CDR3 is CASSLTGGRTGANVLTF. CDR3 nucleotides: TGTGCCAGCTCACTAACAGGGGGCCGGACTGGGGCCAACGTCCTGACTTTC.

The gene calls are TRBV6-5 and TRBJ2-1, with D maybe TRBD2 (5 bases). V lost 5 bases, J lost 7 bases, and 12 bases lay in between. The CDR3 runs to 13 residues. The germline V gene encodes CDR1 MNHEY and CDR2 SVGAGI. CDR3 residues: CASSRRSGNEQFF. CDR3 sequence (DNA): TGTGCCAGCAGTAGGAGGTCGGGAAATGAGCAGTTCTTC.

J is TRBJ2-3 and V is TRBV5-1, with 10 bases identical to TRBD2. The CDR3 extends over 15 amino acids. Germline-derived CDR1 and CDR2 are SGHRS and YFSETQ. V shed 2 bases, J shed 1 base, and the junction held 1 base outside the gene matches. DNA of the CDR3: TGCGCCAGCAGCTTAGCGGGGGGGCGCACAGATACGCAGTATTTT. The encoded protein is CASSLAGGRTDTQYF. The variable domain in full, completed from reference TRBV5-1 and TRBJ2-3, reads KAGVTQTPRYLIKTRGQQVTLSCSPISGHRSVSWYQQTPGQGLQFLFEYFSETQRNKGNFPGRFSGRQFSNSRSEMNVSTLELGDSALYLCASSLAGGRTDTQYFGPGTRLTVL.

J is TRBJ2-6 and V is TRBV28; D not certain. The germline V gene has CDR1 MDHEN and CDR2 SYDVKM. V was shortened by 7 bases and J by 2 bases, with 6 bases between the two germline ends. CDR3 length equals 13 residues. DNA for the CDR3: TGTGCCAGCACAGCTGCTGGGGCCAACGTCCTGACTTTC. It specifies CASTAAGANVLTF.

This clone came up a few times. V usage is TRBV5-6 and J usage is TRBJ2-1; D remains ambiguous. The germline V gene encodes CDR1 SGHDT and CDR2 YYEEEE. The ends were cut back, 2 bases at V and 8 bases at J, with 17 bases in the middle. This CDR3 is built from 15 residues. The CDR3 sequence: CASSFDSPVSDEQFF. The CDR3 DNA reads as TGTGCCAGCAGCTTCGACTCACCCGTGAGTGATGAGCAGTTCTTC.

The chain joins TRBV6-5 to TRBJ2-3, with D unresolved. The CDR3 totals 13 residues. The germline CDR1 and CDR2 sequences are MNHEY and SVGAGI. V was clipped by 3 bases and J by 10 bases, with 14 bases between them. The CDR3 DNA sequence: TGTGCCAGCAGTTATTCGTCCCCAGGTGCGCAGTATTTT. Translation gives CASSYSSPGAQYF.

The chain uses TRBV5-1 and TRBJ2-7, with a possible D match to TRBD1 (5 bases). Trimming removed 4 bases from V and 0 bases from J, with 11 bases in between. This CDR3 has 14 residues. Germline-derived CDR1 and CDR2 are SGHRS and YFSETQ. The CDR3 is CASSQRGSSYEQYF. CDR3 sequence (DNA): TGCGCCAGCAGCCAAAGGGGAAGCTCCTACGAGCAGTACTTC.

The genes are TRBV4-1 and TRBJ2-2; TRBD1 matches 10 bases. This CDR3 region has 15 residues. Germline lookup yields CDR1 MGHRA and CDR2 YSYEKL. V was pared by 2 bases and J by 6 bases, with 3 bases of the junction left unmatched. The CDR3 region has the DNA TGCGCCAGCAGCCAAAAGGGGACAGGGGCCGGGGAGCTGTTTTTT. It codes for CASSQKGTGAGELFF.

This rearrangement joins TRBV10-3 to TRBJ2-3, with 8 bases lining up with TRBD2. This CDR3 region has 15 residues. The trim removed 4 bases at V and 1 base at J, leaving 4 bases unmatched. CDR1 is ENHRY and CDR2 is SYGVKD in the germline V gene. CDR3 DNA sequence: TGTGCCATCAGTGCGGGGGGGCCTCGCACAGATACGCAGTATTTT. This codes for CAISAGGPRTDTQYF.

The chain recombines TRBV29-1 with TRBJ2-7; possibly TRBD2 for D (6 bases). This CDR3 region has 11 residues. From germline, CDR1 is SQVTM and CDR2 ANQGSEA. V dropped 3 bases and J dropped 6 bases, with 9 bases sitting between them. The CDR3 DNA reads as TGCAGCGTTGATTCGGGACTCGAGCAGTACTTC. Amino acids: CSVDSGLEQYF.

The V gene is TRBV5-5, the J gene TRBJ2-7, with 7 bases identical to TRBD1. The germline V gene encodes CDR1 SGHKS and CDR2 YYEKEE (reference sequence). This CDR3 is built from 16 residues. The junction had 15 bases not matched to a gene; V was cut back by 4 bases and J by 5 bases. CDR3 protein: CASSILQRGRWDEQYF. The CDR3 nucleotides are TGTGCCAGCAGCATCCTACAAAGGGGGCGATGGGACGAGCAGTACTTC.

With respect to this clone: Its ends do not fully match the called genes, so a read error is possible. The chain links TRBV7-2 to TRBJ2-1; 9 nucleotides align to TRBD2. The CDR3 is 14 amino acids. Germline V gives CDR1 SGHTA, CDR2 FQGNSA. CDR3 in amino acids: CATSTSGSHNEQFF. The CDR3 DNA reads as TGTGCCACCAGCACTAGCGGGTCCCACAATGAGCAGTTCTTC.

V gene TRBV5-6 combines with J gene TRBJ2-3, with TRBD1 matching over 8 bases. Germline V lookup: CDR1 SGHDT, CDR2 YYEEEE. The CDR3 is 17 residues long. The V and J ends lost 3 bases and 3 bases, in that order; junction bases with no gene match: 12. The CDR3 DNA is TGTGCCAGCAGCTACTTATCGGACAGGGTGGGTACAGATACGCAGTATTTT. Protein sequence: CASSYLSDRVGTDTQYF.

The gene calls are TRBV5-6 and TRBJ2-3, with 8 bases aligning to TRBD2. J was trimmed by 6 bases and V by 2 bases; bases with no gene match: 5. Looked up from germline, CDR1 is SGHDT and CDR2 is YYEEEE. This CDR3 comprises 14 residues. The CDR3: CASSFSGAGDTQYF. CDR3 nucleotide sequence: TGTGCCAGCAGCTTTAGCGGGGCTGGGGATACGCAGTATTTT.